The T cell receptor beta chain described here comes from a study of blood T cell repertoires in COVID-19 (dated by TCRdb to 2020 to 2022). Background on the whole study: Collaborator samples came from the United States, Italy and Spain and covered acute and convalescent phases of COVID-19. The prospective study material was composed of cDNA or gDNA derived from T cells, B-cell-depleted T cells, or PBMCs. Subjects who had been exposed to COVID-19, were actively infected with it, or had recovered from it provided the deeply sampled blood TCRbeta repertoires that made up the dataset. The repertoires were made available in a free public database intended to serve as a resource for research on the immune response to SARS-CoV-2. The samples were drawn from the first 160 participants of the ongoing ImmuneRACE study and from 1,254 subjects provided by 6 global collaborators. The sample metadata nearly always contained a de-identified subject ID, COVID-19 status, age in years and sex. Where available, HLA class I and class II types were taken from metadata supplied by the sample provider and were not determined by assay-based typing. Summary of the overall study and its limitations: The amount of clinical and demographic metadata varied by source and participant and was provided uncurated.

The immunoSEQ Assay, a bias-controlled multiplex PCR, was used to amplify TCRbeta CDR3 regions from genomic DNA. The paper's processing steps were these. The number of nucleated cells in each sample was estimated from the amplification of reference gene primers within the assay. To quantify the absolute abundance of each unique TCRbeta CDR3 rearrangement, sequence reads were collapsed and filtered. For each sample, productive Simpson clonality was calculated by taking the square root of Simpson's diversity index across productive rearrangements. Imported from immuneACCESS, the table was reduced by TCRdb to in-frame sequences with V and J called. These copies leave out some clones; in studies compared against another copy, an unresolved V gene accounts for under half, and the cause of the remainder is not known. That table gives V, J and clone size, and the DNA gave D and trimming. The sample contains about 420,000 clones, about 90% of them found a single time. The biggest ten clones account for 0.75% to 0.85% of the sample.

In Seattle, one collaborating source enrolled patients while the infection was active and tracked those patients longitudinally over the course of disease. The collaborating institutions used their own protocols to collect whole blood in K2EDTA tubes. For TCRbeta analysis, collaborator samples were shipped as frozen whole blood, as isolated PBMCs, or as DNA extracted from either sample type. With regard to this clone: What antigen it recognizes has not been identified. There are no base qualities to consult, and no much larger clone falls within one base.

CDR1 and CDR2 are drawn from the germline V gene (reference sequence): LNHDA, SQIVND. V and J are trimmed by 4 bases and 4 bases, and the gene matches miss 4 bases of the junction. Counted from cysteine to phenylalanine, this CDR3 has 13 amino acids. The retained sequence is limited to the CDR3, 39 bases, with the frame set at the first base. This TCR was recovered from a man in his late teens or twenties with COVID-19, enrolled during active disease. Specimen: peripheral blood. This chain is built from TRBV19 and TRBJ2-7, and TRBD1 matches 7 of the central bases. The nucleotide sequence is given as TGTGCCAGTAGTAGGGACAGATCATACGAGCAGTACTTC. It is translated as CASSRDRSYEQYF.